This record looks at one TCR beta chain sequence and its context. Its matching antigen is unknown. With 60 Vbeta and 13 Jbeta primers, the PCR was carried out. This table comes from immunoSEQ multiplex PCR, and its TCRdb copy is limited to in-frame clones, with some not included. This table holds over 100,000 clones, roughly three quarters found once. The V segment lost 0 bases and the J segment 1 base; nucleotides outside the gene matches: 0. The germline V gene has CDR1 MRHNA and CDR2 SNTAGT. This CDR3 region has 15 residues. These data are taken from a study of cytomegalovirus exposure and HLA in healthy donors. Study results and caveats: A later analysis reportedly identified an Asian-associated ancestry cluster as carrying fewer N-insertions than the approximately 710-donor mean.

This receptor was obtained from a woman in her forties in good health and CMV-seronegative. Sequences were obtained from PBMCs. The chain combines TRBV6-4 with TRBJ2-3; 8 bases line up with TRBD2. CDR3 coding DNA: TGTGCCAGCAGTGACTCGGGACTAGGCACAGATACGCAGTATTTT. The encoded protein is CASSDSGLGTDTQYF.